This T cell receptor beta chain was retrieved from a study of shared clonotypes between healthy human individuals. Study findings and constraints: A small donor pool kept down the genetic and exposure-history diversity that was represented. Across a handful of donors, naive CD4 shared roughly 5%, naive CD8 around 4%, memory CD4 over 2%, memory CD8 around 0.42%.

For this clone: Its target is unknown.

Authors' data handling: Without quality scores, immunoSEQ junctional reads could not be filtered like full-length reads. The table came from immunoSEQ multiplex PCR; TCRdb's copy has only in-frame clones and leaves some out. V, J and clone size derive from that table, while D and trimming were established from the DNA sequence. The sample holds approximately 1,500,000 clones, over 95% seen once. The sample taken for sequencing was naive CD4+ T cells sorted from blood. Subset meaning: CD45RA+ positively selected. The sequence came from a man between 25 and 39 years old in good health.

As DNA, the CDR3 is TGCGCCAGCAGCCGTTCCCCGGGACAATCCGGTGAGCAGTTCTTC. Translating gives CASSRSPGQSGEQFF. This rearrangement joins TRBV4-1 to TRBJ2-1; D might be TRBD1 (6 bases). This CDR3 contains 15 residues. Germline V CDR1 and CDR2: MGHRA, YSYEKL. V was pared by 4 bases and J by 9 bases, with 19 bases between.